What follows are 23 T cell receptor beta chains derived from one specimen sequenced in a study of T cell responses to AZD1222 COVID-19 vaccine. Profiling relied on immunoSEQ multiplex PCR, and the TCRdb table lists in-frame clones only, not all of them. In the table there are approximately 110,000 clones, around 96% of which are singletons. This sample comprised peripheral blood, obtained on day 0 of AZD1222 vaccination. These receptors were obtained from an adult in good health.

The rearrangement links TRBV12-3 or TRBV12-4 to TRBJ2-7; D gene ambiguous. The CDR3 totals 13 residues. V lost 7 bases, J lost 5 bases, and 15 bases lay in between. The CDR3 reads CASKEPSVHEQYF. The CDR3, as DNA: TGTGCCAGCAAAGAGCCGTCGGTCCACGAGCAGTACTTC.

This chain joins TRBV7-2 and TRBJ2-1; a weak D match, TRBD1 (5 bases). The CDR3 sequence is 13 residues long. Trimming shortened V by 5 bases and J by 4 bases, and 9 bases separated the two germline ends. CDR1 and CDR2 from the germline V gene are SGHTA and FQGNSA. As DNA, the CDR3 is TGTGCCAGCAGCCCAGGGCGGTACAATGAGCAGTTCTTC. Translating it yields CASSPGRYNEQFF.

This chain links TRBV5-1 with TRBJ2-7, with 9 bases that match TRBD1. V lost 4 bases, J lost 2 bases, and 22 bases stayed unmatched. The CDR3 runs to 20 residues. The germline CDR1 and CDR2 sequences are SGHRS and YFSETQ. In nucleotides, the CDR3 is TGCGCCAGCAGCCCCGCGGCGCAGGACAGGGGAATCTGGGGAGCCTACGAGCAGTACTTC. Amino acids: CASSPAAQDRGIWGAYEQYF.

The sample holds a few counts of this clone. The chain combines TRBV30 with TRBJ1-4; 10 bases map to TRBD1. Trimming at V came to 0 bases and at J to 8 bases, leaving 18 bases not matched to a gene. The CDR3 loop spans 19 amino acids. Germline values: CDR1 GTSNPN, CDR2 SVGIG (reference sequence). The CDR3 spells CAWSVTPGQGTPWGEKLFF. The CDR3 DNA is TGTGCCTGGAGTGTGACACCGGGACAGGGGACACCCTGGGGGGAAAAACTGTTTTTT.

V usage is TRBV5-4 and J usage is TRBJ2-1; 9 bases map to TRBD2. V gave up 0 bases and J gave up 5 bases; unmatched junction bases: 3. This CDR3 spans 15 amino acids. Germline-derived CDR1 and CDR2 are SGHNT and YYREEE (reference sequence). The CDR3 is CASSLGRGGHNEQFF. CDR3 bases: TGTGCCAGCAGCTTGGGGCGGGGGGGCCACAATGAGCAGTTCTTC. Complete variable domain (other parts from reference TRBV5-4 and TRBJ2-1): ETGVTQSPTHLIKTRGQQVTLRCSSQSGHNTVSWYQQALGQGPQFIFQYYREEENGRGNFPPRFSGLQFPNYSSELNVNALELDDSALYLCASSLGRGGHNEQFFGPGTRLTVL.

The CDR3 nucleotides are TGTGCCAGCAGCGTAGGGGTAGCGGGATATGAACAAGAGACCCAGTACTTC. Amino acids: CASSVGVAGYEQETQYF. The chain combines TRBV9 with TRBJ2-5; 8 nucleotides match TRBD2. Germline V CDR1 and CDR2: SGDLS, YYNGEE. J was trimmed by 2 bases and V by 0 bases; bases with no gene match: 9. The CDR3 contains 17 residues.

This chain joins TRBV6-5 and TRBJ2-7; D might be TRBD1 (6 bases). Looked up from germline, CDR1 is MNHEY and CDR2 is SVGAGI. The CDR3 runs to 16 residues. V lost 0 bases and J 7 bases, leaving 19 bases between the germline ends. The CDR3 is CASSYSWDTSKREQYF. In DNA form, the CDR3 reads TGTGCCAGCAGTTACTCGTGGGACACCTCAAAAAGGGAGCAGTACTTC.

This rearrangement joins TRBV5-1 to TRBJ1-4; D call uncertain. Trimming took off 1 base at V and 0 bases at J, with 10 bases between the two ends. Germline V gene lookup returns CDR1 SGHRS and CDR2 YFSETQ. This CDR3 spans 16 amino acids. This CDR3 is CASSLRRIATNEKLFF. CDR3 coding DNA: TGCGCCAGCAGCTTGCGGAGAATTGCAACTAATGAAAAACTGTTTTTT.

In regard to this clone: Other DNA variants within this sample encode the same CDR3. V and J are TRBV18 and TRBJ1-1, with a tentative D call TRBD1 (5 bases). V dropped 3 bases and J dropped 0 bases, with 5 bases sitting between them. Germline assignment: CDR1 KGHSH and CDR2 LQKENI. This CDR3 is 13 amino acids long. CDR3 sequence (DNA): TGTGCCAGCTCACCGACAGTGAACACTGAAGCTTTCTTT. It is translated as CASSPTVNTEAFF.

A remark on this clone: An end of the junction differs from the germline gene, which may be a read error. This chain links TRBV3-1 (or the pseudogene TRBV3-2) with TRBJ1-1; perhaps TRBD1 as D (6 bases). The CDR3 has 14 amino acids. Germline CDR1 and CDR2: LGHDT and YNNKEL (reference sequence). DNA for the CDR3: TGTGCCAGCAGGCAAGGGGGTGGGAACACTGAAGCTTTCTTT. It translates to CASRQGGGNTEAFF.

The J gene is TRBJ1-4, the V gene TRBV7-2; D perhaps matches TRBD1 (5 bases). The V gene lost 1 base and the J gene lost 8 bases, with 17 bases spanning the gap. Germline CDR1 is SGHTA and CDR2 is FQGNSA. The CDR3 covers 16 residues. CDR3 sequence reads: CASSLVGSQGSEKLFF. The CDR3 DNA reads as TGTGCCAGCAGCTTAGTCGGCTCGCAGGGAAGCGAAAAACTGTTTTTT.

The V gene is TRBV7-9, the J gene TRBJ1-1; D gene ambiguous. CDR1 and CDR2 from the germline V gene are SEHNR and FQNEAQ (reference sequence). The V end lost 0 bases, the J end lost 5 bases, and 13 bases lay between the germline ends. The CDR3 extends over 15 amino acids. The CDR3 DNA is TGTGCCAGCAGCTTAGCCCCGGGGAGGGTGACTGAAGCTTTCTTT. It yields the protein CASSLAPGRVTEAFF.

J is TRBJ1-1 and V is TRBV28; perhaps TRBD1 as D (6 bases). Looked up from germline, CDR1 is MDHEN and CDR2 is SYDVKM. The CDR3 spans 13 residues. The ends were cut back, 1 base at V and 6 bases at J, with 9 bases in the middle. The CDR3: CASSLLGTPEAFF. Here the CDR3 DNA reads TGTGCCAGCAGTTTATTGGGGACACCTGAAGCTTTCTTT.

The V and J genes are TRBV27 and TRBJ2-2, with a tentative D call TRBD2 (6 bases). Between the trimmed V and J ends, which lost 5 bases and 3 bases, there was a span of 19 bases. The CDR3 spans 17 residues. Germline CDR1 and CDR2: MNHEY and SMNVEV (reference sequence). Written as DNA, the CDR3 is TGTGCCAGCAGTGGTAACGGGAGAGTAGGTGACACCGGGGAGCTGTTTTTT. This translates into CASSGNGRVGDTGELFF.

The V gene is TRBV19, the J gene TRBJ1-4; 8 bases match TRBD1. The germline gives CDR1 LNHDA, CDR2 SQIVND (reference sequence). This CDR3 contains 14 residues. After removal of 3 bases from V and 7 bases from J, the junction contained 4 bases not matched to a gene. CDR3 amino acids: CASSMDREGEKLFF. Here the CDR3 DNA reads TGTGCCAGTAGTATGGACAGGGAGGGTGAAAAACTGTTTTTT.

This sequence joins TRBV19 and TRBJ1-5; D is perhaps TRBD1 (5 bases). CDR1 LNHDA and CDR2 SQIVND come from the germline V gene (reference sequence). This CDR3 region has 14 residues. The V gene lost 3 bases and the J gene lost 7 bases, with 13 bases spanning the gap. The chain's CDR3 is CASSIVSQGQPQHF. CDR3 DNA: TGTGCCAGTAGTATTGTCTCCCAGGGCCAGCCCCAGCATTTT.

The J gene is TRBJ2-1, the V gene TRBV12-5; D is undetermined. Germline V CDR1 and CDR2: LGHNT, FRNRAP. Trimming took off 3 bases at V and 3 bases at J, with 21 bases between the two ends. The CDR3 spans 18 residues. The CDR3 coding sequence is TGTGCTAGTGGTTTATTAGGCGAGACTCGGCATATCTACAATGAGCAGTTCTTC. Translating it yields CASGLLGETRHIYNEQFF.

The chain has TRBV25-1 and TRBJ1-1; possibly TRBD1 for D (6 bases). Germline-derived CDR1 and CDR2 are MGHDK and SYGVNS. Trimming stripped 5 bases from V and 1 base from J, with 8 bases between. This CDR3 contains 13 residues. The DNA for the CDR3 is TGTGCCAGCAGTAGACAGGAGAACACTGAAGCTTTCTTT. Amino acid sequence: CASSRQENTEAFF.

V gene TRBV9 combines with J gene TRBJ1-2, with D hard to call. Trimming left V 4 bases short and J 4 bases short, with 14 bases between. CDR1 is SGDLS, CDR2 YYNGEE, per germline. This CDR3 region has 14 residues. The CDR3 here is CASSPRTDPYGYTF. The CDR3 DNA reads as TGTGCCAGCAGCCCACGGACGGATCCCTATGGCTACACCTTC.

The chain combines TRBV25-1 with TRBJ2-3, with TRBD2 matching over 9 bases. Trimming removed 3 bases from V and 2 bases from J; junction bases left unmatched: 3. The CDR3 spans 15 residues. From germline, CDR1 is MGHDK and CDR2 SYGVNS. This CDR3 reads CASSDPSGVTDTQYF. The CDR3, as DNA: TGTGCCAGCAGTGATCCTAGCGGGGTCACAGATACGCAGTATTTT.

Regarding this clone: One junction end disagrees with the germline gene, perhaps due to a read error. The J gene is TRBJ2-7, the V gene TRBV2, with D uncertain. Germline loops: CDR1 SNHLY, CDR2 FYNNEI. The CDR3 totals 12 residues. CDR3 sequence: CASREDIYEQYF. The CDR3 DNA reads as TGTGCCAGCAGGGAAGATATTTACGAGCAGTACTTC.

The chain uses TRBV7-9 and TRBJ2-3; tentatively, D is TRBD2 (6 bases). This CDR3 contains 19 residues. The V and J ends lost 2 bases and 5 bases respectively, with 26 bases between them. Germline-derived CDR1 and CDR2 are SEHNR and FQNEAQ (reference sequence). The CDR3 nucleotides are TGTGCCAGCAGCTTAACCTCAACGGGAGACCCCAGAGGGGAAGATACGCAGTATTTT. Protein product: CASSLTSTGDPRGEDTQYF.

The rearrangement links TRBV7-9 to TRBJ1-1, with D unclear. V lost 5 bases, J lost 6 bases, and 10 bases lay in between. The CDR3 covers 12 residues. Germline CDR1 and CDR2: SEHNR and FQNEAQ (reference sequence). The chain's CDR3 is CASSRPSSEAFF. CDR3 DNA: TGTGCCAGCAGCCGACCTTCATCTGAAGCTTTCTTT.